The present T cell receptor (beta chain) was sequenced within a study of blood T cell repertoires in COVID-19. Study-wide background: Sample material is recorded as cDNA or gDNA derived from T cells, B-cell-depleted T cells, or PBMCs.

As handled by the study authors: For nucleated cells, counts were estimated from reference gene primer amplification. The method was immunoSEQ multiplex PCR; TCRdb's version includes in-frame clones alone and lacks a portion of them. From that table come the V and J calls and clone size; the DNA was used to work out D and trimming. The sample consists of about 320,000 clones, 87% of them appearing once. The CDR3 has 14 residues. The V gene lost 6 bases and the J gene lost 2 bases, with 11 bases spanning the gap. The germline V gene encodes CDR1 LNHDA and CDR2 SQIVND (reference sequence). The sequenced sample was PBMCs or T cells enriched from blood (not recorded which). The sequence derives from a woman aged 18-29 years who had recovered from COVID-19. The chain links TRBV19 to TRBJ1-5, with D unclear. This CDR3 reads CASRVSDGNQPQHF. The CDR3 DNA follows: TGTGCCAGTAGGGTATCAGATGGCAATCAGCCCCAGCATTTT. Variable domain in full (rest from reference TRBV19 and TRBJ1-5): DGGITQSPKYLFRKEGQNVTLSCEQNLNHDAMYWYRQDPGQGLRLIYYSQIVNDFQKGDIAEGYSVSREKKESFPLTVTSAQKNPTAFYLCASRVSDGNQPQHFGDGTRLSIL.